This T cell receptor (beta chain) came from a study of blood T cell repertoires in COVID-19. Assay: immunoSEQ multiplex PCR; the TCRdb copy retains only in-frame clones and omits some. Among under 300,000 clones, roughly 91% were seen once, and the ten largest hold 8.8%. J lost 3 bases, V lost 4 bases, and 7 bases had no gene match. Germline CDR1 is SGHTS and CDR2 is YDEGEE. The CDR3 is 15 amino acids. The study counted Cohort 3 donors as recovered given two negative PCRs, clearance, or symptom resolution. J is TRBJ2-1 and V is TRBV5-8; 7 bases are shared with TRBD2. Sequences were obtained from PBMCs or T cells enriched from blood (not recorded which). The TCR sequence derives from a man aged 40-55 years who had recovered from COVID-19. CDR3 residues: CASSPLGGNYNEQFF. The CDR3 nucleotides read TGTGCCAGCAGCCCCCTGGGGGGGAACTACAATGAGCAGTTCTTC.